This T cell receptor beta chain emerged from a study of tumor T cells in aggressive B-cell lymphoma. This CDR3 contains 14 residues. After removal of 5 bases from V and 1 base from J, the junction contained 2 bases not matched to a gene. Per germline, CDR1 MNHNS and CDR2 SASEGT. The repertoire was sequenced with immunoSEQ multiplex PCR; TCRdb's copy has only in-frame clones and lacks some. The table includes 4,000 to 5,000 clones, 70% to 90% detected once. The rearrangement links TRBV6-1 to TRBJ1-3, with 7 bases lining up with TRBD1. The sequencing input was tumor tissue. The receptor comes from an adult with diffuse large B cell lymphoma. CDR3 in amino acids: CASSRQGSGNTIYF. CDR3 nucleotide sequence: TGTGCCAGCAGTCGACAGGGTTCTGGAAACACCATATATTTT.